This T cell receptor beta chain was captured in a study of CD8+CD57+ T cells in acquired aplastic anemia. The junction had 3 bases not matched to a gene; V was cut back by 4 bases and J by 5 bases. The CDR3 length is 13 residues. CDR1 and CDR2 (germline): LNHDA, SQIVND (reference sequence). This clonotype has at least ten counts. As yet, its antigen is unknown. Study-level results: Patients versus controls showed no significant CD8+ Simpson's diversity difference.

It was genomic DNA that served as the template for profiling TCR beta VDJ and CDR3. TCRdb reprocessed the reads via MiXCR and lists one record per CDR3 protein. Here the sample spans some 280,000 distinct CDR3 sequences, around three fifths being singletons. The V and J genes are TRBV19 and TRBJ1-2, with 8 positions matching TRBD1. This receptor was obtained from a human donor with severe aplastic anemia or a healthy control (not recorded which). Input material: sorted CD4+, CD8+, or CD8+CD57+ T cells (not recorded which) from PBMCs. The CDR3 is CASSTDREYGYTF. In nucleotides, the CDR3 is TGTGCCAGTAGTACGGACAGGGAGTATGGCTACACCTTC.